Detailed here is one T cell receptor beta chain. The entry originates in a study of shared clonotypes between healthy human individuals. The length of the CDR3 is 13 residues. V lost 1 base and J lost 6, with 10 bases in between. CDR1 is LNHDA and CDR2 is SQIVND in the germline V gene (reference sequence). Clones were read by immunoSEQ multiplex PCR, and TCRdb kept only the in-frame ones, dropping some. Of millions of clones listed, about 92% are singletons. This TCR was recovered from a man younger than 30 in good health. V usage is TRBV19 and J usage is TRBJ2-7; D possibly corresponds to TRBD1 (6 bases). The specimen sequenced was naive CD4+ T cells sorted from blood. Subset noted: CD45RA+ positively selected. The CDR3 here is CASSIGQASEQYF. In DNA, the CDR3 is TGTGCCAGTAGTATAGGACAGGCTTCCGAGCAGTACTTC.